This TCR beta chain was retrieved from a study of blood T cell repertoires in COVID-19. Study-wide background: Samples representing acute and convalescent COVID-19 were sourced from the United States, Italy and Spain.

CDR3 size: 13 residues. Germline CDR1 is LNHDA and CDR2 is SQIVND (reference sequence). J was trimmed by 5 bases and V by 6 bases; bases with no gene match: 5. In the authors' workflow: Nucleated cell counts were estimated from reference gene primer amplification. Assay: immunoSEQ multiplex PCR; the TCRdb copy retains only in-frame clones and omits some. Clone size and V and J calls were adopted from that table, with D and trimming inferred from the DNA. The sample yields roughly 180,000 clones, 75% to 85% seen once. Followed over time, Seattle patients had been enrolled while infection was active. Sequenced material: peripheral blood. This TCR derives from a woman in her forties with COVID-19, enrolled during active disease. The chain joins TRBV19 to TRBJ1-2; 8 positions agree with TRBD1. CDR3 sequence (DNA): TGTGCCAGTAGGCAGACAGGGGCTTATGGCTACACCTTC. It is translated as CASRQTGAYGYTF.